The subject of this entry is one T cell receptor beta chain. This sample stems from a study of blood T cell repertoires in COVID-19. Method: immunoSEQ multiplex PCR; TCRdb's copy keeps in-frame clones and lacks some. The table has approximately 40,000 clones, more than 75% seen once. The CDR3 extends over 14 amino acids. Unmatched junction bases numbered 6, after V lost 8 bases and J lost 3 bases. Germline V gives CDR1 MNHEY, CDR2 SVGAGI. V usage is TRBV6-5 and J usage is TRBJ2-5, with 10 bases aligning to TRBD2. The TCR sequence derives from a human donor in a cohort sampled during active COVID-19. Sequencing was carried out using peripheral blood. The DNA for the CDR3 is TGTGCCAGCCGCAGCGGGGGGGCAAAAGAGACCCAGTACTTC. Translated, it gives CASRSGGAKETQYF.